Included here is one T cell receptor (beta chain) sequence, with context. The germline gives CDR1 MNHEY, CDR2 SVGAGI. The CDR3 extends over 15 amino acids. V lost 0 bases, J lost 3 bases, and 9 bases lay in between. These data are taken from a study of blood T cell repertoires in COVID-19. Sequencing used immunoSEQ multiplex PCR; TCRdb keeps in-frame clones, though not all of them. The sample lists more than 110,000 clones, approximately 80% occurring once. Sequences were obtained from peripheral blood. The rearrangement joins TRBV6-5 to TRBJ1-3; D not resolved. The sequence was collected from a human donor in a cohort sampled during active COVID-19. The CDR3 nucleotides are TGTGCCAGCAGTTACTCAGGAGGGTTTGGAAACACCATATATTTT. This codes for CASSYSGGFGNTIYF.